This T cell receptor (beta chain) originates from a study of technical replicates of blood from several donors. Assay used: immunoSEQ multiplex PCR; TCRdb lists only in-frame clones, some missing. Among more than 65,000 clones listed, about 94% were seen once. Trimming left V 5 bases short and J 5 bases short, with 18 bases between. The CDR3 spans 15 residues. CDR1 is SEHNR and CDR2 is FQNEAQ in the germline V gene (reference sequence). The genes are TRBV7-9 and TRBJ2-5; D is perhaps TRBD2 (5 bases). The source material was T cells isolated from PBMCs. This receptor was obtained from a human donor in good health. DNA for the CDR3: TGTGCCAGCAGCCCGGACTCCCTATTACCGGAGACCCAGTACTTC. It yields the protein CASSPDSLLPETQYF. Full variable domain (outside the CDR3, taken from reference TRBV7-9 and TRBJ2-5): DTGVSQNPRHKITKRGQNVTFRCDPISEHNRLYWYRQTLGQGPEFLTYFQNEAQLEKSRLLSDRFSAERPKGSFSTLEIQRTEQGDSAMYLCASSPDSLLPETQYFGPGTRLLVL.